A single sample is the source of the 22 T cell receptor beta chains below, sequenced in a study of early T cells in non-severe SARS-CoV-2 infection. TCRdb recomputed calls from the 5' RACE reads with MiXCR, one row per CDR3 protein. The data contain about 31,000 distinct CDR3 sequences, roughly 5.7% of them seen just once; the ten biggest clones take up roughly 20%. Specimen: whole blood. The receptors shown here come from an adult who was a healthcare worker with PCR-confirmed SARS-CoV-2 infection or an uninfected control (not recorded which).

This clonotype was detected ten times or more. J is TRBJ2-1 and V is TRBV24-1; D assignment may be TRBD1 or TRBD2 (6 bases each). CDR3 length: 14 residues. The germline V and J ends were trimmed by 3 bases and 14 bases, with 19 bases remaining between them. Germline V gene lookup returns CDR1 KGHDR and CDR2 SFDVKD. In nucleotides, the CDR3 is TGTGCCACCAGTGATCCCGGACGGGGGTCAGGGGAGTTCTTC. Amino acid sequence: CATSDPGRGSGEFF.

CDR3 sequence reads: CASRSAWGYTF. The CDR3 region has the DNA TGTGCCAGCAGGTCTGCCTGGGGCTACACCTTC. The chain uses TRBV6-2 or TRBV6-3 and TRBJ1-2; D is ambiguous. Trimming shortened V by 6 bases and J by 8 bases, and 10 bases separated the two germline ends. This CDR3 is built from 11 residues. CDR1 and CDR2 from the germline V gene are MNHEY and SVGEGT.

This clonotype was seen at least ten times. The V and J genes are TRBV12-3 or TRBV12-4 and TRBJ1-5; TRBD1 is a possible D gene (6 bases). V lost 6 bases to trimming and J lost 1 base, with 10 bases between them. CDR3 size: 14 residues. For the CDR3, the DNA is TGTGCCAGCAGCAAACAGGGAAGCAATCAGCCCCAGCATTTT. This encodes CASSKQGSNQPQHF.

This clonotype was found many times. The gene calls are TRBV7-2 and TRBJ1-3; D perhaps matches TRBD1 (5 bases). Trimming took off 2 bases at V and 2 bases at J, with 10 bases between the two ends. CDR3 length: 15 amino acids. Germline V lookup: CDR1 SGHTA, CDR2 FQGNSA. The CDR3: CASSLRGDPGNTIYF. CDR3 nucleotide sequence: TGTGCCAGCAGCTTAAGAGGGGACCCTGGAAACACCATATATTTT.

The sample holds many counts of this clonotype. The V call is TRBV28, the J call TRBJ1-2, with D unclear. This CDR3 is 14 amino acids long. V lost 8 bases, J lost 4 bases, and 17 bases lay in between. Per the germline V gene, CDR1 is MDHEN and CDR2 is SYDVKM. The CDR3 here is CASQKAATSYGYTF. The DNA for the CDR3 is TGTGCCAGCCAAAAAGCGGCCACTAGCTATGGCTACACCTTC.

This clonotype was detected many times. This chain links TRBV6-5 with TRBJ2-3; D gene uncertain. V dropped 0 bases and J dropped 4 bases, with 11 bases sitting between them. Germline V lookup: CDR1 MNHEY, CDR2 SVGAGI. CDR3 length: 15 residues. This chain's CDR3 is CASSYSDPAADTQYF. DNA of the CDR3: TGTGCCAGCAGTTACTCAGATCCCGCCGCAGATACGCAGTATTTT.

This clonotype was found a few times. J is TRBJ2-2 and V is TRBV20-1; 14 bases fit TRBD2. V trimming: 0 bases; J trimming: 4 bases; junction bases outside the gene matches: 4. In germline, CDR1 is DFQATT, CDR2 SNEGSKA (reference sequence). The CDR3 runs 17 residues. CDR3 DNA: TGCAGTGCTAGAGACCGGGGACTAGCGGGAGCCACCGGGGAGCTGTTTTTT. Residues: CSARDRGLAGATGELFF.

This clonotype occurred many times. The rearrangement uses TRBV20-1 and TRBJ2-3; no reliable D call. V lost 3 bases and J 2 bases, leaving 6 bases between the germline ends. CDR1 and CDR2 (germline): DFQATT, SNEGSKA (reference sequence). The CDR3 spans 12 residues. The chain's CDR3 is CSARENTDTQYF. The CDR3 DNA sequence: TGCAGTGCTAGGGAAAACACAGATACGCAGTATTTT.

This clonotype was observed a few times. CDR3 DNA: TGTGCCAGCAGCCCAAGATTCTCCGGGGAGCTGTTTTTT. This translates into CASSPRFSGELFF. The rearrangement joins TRBV13 to TRBJ2-2, with D hard to call. The CDR3 has 13 amino acids. Trimming shortened V by 5 bases and J by 6 bases, and 10 bases separated the two germline ends. Germline V lookup: CDR1 PRHDT, CDR2 FYEKMQ (reference sequence).

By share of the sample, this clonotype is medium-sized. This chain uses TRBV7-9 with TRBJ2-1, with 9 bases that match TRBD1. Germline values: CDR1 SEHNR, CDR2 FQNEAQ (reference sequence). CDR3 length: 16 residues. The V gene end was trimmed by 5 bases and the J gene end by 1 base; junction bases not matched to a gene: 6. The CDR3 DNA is TGTGCCAGCAGCCCGGGACAGGGAGTTTCCTACAATGAGCAGTTCTTC. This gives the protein CASSPGQGVSYNEQFF.

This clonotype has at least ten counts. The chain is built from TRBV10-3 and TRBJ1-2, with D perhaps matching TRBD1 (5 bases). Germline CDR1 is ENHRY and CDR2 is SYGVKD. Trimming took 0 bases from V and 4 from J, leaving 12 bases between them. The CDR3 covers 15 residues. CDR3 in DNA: TGTGCCATCAGTGAGTCTCGGGGGTTAGGCTATGGCTACACCTTC. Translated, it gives CAISESRGLGYGYTF.

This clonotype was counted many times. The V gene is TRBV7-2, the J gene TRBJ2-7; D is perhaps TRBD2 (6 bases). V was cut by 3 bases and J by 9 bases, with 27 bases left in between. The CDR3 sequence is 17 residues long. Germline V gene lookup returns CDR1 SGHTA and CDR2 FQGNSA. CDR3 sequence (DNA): TGTGCCAGCAGCTTTTGGAGGGGCAGTCTCCGACTCGGGGGGCAGTACTTC. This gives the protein CASSFWRGSLRLGGQYF.

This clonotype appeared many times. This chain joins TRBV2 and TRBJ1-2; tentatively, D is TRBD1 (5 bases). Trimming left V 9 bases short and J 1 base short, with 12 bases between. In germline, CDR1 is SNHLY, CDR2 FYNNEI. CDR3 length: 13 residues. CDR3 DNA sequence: TGTGCCAGGACTCGGGGGATTAACTATGGCTACACCTTC. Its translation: CARTRGINYGYTF.

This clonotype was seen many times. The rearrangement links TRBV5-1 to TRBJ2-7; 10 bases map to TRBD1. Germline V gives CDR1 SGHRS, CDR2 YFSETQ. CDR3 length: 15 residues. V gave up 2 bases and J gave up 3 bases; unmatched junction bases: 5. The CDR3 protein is CASSFNGQGVYEQYF. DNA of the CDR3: TGCGCCAGCAGCTTTAATGGACAGGGGGTCTACGAGCAGTACTTC.

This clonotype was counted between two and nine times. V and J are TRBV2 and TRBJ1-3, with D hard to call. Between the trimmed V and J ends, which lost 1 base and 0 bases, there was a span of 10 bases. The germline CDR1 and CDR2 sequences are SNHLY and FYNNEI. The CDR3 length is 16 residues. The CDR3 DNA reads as TGTGCCAGCAGTGAAGAGGGATTCCTCTCTGGAAACACCATATATTTT. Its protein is CASSEEGFLSGNTIYF.

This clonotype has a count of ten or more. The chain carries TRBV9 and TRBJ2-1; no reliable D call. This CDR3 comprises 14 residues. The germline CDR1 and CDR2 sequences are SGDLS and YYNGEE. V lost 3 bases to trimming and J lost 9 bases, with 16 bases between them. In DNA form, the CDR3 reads TGTGCCAGCAGCGCCGCTACGGCCCGGGCTGAGCAGTTCTTC. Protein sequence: CASSAATARAEQFF.

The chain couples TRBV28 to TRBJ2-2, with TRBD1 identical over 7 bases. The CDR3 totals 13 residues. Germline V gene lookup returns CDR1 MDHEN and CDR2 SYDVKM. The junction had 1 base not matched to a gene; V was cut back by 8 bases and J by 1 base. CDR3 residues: CASGDRNTGELFF. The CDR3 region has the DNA TGTGCCAGCGGGGACAGGAACACCGGGGAGCTGTTTTTT. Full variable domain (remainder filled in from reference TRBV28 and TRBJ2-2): DVKVTQSSRYLVKRTGEKVFLECVQDMDHENMFWYRQDPGLGLRLIYFSYDVKMKEKGDIPEGYSVSREKKERFSLILESASTNQTSMYLCASGDRNTGELFFGEGSRLTVL.

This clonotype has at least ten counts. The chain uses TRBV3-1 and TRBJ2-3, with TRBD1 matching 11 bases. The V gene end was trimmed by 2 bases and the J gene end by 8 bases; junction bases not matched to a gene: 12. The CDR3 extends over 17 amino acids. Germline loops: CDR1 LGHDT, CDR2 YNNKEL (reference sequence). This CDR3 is CASSQRGQGASLGTQYF. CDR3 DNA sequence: TGTGCCAGCAGCCAACGCGGACAGGGGGCTTCTCTCGGTACGCAGTATTTT.

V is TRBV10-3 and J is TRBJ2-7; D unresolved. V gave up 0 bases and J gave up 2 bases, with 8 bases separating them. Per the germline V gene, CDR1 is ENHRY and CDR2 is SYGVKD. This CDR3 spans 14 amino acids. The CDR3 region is CAISESTRPYEQYF. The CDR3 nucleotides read TGTGCCATCAGTGAGTCGACCAGGCCCTACGAGCAGTACTTC.

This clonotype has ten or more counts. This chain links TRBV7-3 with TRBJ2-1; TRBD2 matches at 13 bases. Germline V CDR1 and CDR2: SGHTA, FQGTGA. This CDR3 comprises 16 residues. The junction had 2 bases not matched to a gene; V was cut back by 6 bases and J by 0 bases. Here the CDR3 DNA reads TGTGCCAGCAGTACTAGCGGGGGGGCCTCCTACAATGAGCAGTTCTTC. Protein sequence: CASSTSGGASYNEQFF.

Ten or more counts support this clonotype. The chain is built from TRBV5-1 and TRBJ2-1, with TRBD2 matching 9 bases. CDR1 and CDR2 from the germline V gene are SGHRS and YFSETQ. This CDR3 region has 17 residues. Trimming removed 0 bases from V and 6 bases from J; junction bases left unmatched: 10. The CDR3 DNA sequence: TGCGCCAGCAGCTTGGGCAGGGGGACTAGCCCTAGCAATGAGCAGTTCTTC. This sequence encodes CASSLGRGTSPSNEQFF. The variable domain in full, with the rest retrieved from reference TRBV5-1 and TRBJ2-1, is KAGVTQTPRYLIKTRGQQVTLSCSPISGHRSVSWYQQTPGQGLQFLFEYFSETQRNKGNFPGRFSGRQFSNSRSEMNVSTLELGDSALYLCASSLGRGTSPSNEQFFGPGTRLTVL.

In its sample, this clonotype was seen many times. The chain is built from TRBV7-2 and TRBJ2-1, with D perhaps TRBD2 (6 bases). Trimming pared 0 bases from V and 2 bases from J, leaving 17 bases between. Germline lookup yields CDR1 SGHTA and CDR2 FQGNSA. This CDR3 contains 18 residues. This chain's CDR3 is CASSLAEVGGYTYNEQFF. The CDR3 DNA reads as TGTGCCAGCAGCTTAGCGGAGGTGGGAGGATATACCTACAATGAGCAGTTCTTC.